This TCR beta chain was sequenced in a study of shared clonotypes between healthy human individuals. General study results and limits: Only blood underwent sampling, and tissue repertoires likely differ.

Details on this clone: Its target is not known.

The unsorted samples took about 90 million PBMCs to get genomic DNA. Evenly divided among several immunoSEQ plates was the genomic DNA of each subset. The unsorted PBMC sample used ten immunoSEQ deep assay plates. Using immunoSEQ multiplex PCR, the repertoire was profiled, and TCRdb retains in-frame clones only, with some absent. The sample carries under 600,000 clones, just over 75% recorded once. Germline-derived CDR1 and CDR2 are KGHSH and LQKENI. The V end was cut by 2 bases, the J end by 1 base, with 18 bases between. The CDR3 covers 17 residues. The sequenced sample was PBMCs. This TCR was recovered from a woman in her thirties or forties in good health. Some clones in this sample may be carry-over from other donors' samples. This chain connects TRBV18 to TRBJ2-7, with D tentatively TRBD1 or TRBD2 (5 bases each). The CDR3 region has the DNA TGTGCCAGCTCACCAGGACGGGGCGCCTTGGGATCCTACGAGCAGTACTTC. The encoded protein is CASSPGRGALGSYEQYF.